The rows below give T cell receptor beta chains drawn from one sample of a study of molecular identifiers for immune sequencing clone quantification. TCRdb independently ran MiXCR on the PCR reads; one entry per CDR3 protein. In the table there are hundreds of thousands of distinct CDR3 sequences, roughly 23% of which are singletons. Sequenced sample: naive CD8+ T cells from blood, with Jurkat cell RNA spiked in. The source is a human donor in good health. Some libraries in this study had Jurkat cell RNA spiked in. Each CDR3 is given with its conserved first and last residue. The D gene is left open where the match is weak. Clone sizes are given selectively: once, few, many, or a class where the clone is expanded.

d_call	j_call	v_call	clone_size	cdr3_aa	cdr3_nt
NA	TRBJ2-7	TRBV28	few	CASRGVYEQYF	TGTGCCAGCAGGGGGGTCTACGAGCAGTACTTC
NA	TRBJ2-4	TRBV21-1	NA	CASGKLAGLENIQYF	TGTGCCAGCGGCAAATTGGCGGGACTAGAAAACATTCAGTACTTC
TRBD2	TRBJ2-2	TRBV12-3/TRBV12-4	NA	CACSLSSRGGALIGELFF	TGTGCCTGCAGTTTAAGTTCACGGGGGGGTGCCCTAATCGGGGAGCTGTTTTTT
NA	TRBJ1-5	TRBV2	many	CASSEAVGRYSNQPQHF	TGTGCCAGCAGTGAAGCGGTAGGCCGTTATAGCAATCAGCCCCAGCATTTT
NA	TRBJ1-1	TRBV3-1	few	CASSQVLTGEAFF	TGTGCCAGCAGCCAAGTCCTAACAGGGGAAGCTTTCTTT
NA	TRBJ1-5	TRBV5-6	few	CASSLARRSNQPQHF	TGTGCCAGCAGCTTGGCCAGGCGGAGCAATCAGCCCCAGCATTTT
TRBD2	TRBJ2-3	TRBV6-2/TRBV6-3	many	CASSWTGLAGGRTDTQYF	TGTGCCAGCAGTTGGACGGGACTAGCGGGGGGCCGGACAGATACGCAGTATTTT
NA	TRBJ1-5	TRBV18	many	CASSQVERPNSNQPQHF	TGTGCCAGCTCACAAGTCGAACGACCCAATAGCAATCAGCCCCAGCATTTT
TRBD1	TRBJ1-1	TRBV9	many	CASSAGGRNTEAFF	TGTGCCAGCAGCGCAGGGGGAAGAAACACTGAAGCTTTCTTT
TRBD1	TRBJ2-7	TRBV5-1	many	CASSLGAGGYEQYF	TGTGCCAGCAGCCTAGGTGCAGGGGGCTACGAGCAGTACTTC
NA	TRBJ2-1	TRBV27	NA	CASSLYPGYNEQFF	TGTGCCAGCAGTTTATATCCAGGCTACAATGAGCAGTTCTTC
NA	TRBJ1-1	TRBV20-1	NA	CSARGSMNTEAFF	TGCAGTGCTAGAGGGTCAATGAACACTGAAGCTTTCTTT
TRBD1	TRBJ2-7	TRBV18	NA	CASSPTGTGFDEQYF	TGTGCCAGCTCACCAACCGGGACAGGGTTCGACGAGCAGTACTTC
TRBD1	TRBJ2-6	TRBV19	few	CASSPTGVANVLTF	TGTGCCAGTAGCCCTACAGGGGTCGCCAACGTCCTGACTTTC
NA	TRBJ1-6	TRBV5-4	NA	CASSLAKRQTGTPLHF	TGTGCCAGCAGCTTGGCCAAACGACAGACTGGGACGCCCCTCCACTTT
NA	TRBJ2-2	TRBV7-2	NA	CASSPSTANTGELFF	TGTGCCAGCAGCCCCTCGACAGCGAACACCGGGGAGCTGTTTTTT
NA	TRBJ1-1	TRBV5-3	NA	CARSLRDSGEAFF	TGTGCCAGAAGCCTTAGGGATTCCGGTGAAGCTTTCTTT
TRBD1	TRBJ1-4	TRBV13	few	CASSEGQGNTKLFF	TGTGCCAGCAGCGAAGGACAGGGAAATACAAAACTGTTTTTT
NA	TRBJ1-3	TRBV28	many	CASSPRTLGNTIYF	TGTGCCAGCAGCCCCAGGACGCTTGGAAACACCATATATTTT
NA	TRBJ2-7	TRBV2	NA	CASSEEAGEGYEQYF	TGTGCCAGCAGTGAGGAGGCAGGGGAAGGGTACGAGCAGTACTTC
NA	TRBJ2-2	TRBV29-1	many	CSVEGQNTGELFF	TGCAGCGTTGAGGGACAGAACACCGGGGAGCTGTTTTTT
NA	TRBJ2-3	TRBV24-1	few	CATSDLVGESDTQYF	TGTGCCACCAGTGATTTGGTTGGGGAATCAGATACGCAGTATTTT
TRBD2	TRBJ2-7	TRBV6-6	few	CASSFISLGGSPYEQYF	TGTGCCAGCAGTTTCATTTCTTTAGGCGGGAGCCCCTACGAGCAGTACTTC
TRBD1	TRBJ1-1	TRBV3-1	few	CASSPTGDRFMNTEAFF	TGTGCCAGCAGCCCCACCGGGGACAGGTTCATGAACACTGAAGCTTTCTTT
TRBD2	TRBJ2-1	TRBV11-2	NA	CASSLPLAGGPGEQFF	TGTGCCAGCAGCTTACCTCTAGCGGGAGGGCCTGGTGAGCAGTTCTTC
TRBD1	TRBJ2-4	TRBV27	NA	CARQQGAKNIQYF	TGTGCCAGACAACAGGGGGCCAAAAACATTCAGTACTTC
NA	TRBJ2-7	TRBV4-3	many	CASSQESDEREQYF	TGCGCCAGCAGCCAAGAGTCGGACGAACGGGAGCAGTACTTC
NA	TRBJ2-2	TRBV9	NA	CASSPPSGSTGELFF	TGTGCCAGCAGCCCTCCCTCCGGCAGCACCGGGGAGCTGTTTTTT
TRBD2	TRBJ2-3	TRBV5-1	many	CASNGGTSGFADTQYF	TGCGCCAGCAACGGGGGGACTAGTGGCTTCGCAGATACGCAGTATTTT
TRBD2	TRBJ2-3	TRBV24-1	NA	CATSDTTSGGARDTQYF	TGTGCCACCAGTGATACGACTAGCGGGGGGGCAAGAGATACGCAGTATTTT